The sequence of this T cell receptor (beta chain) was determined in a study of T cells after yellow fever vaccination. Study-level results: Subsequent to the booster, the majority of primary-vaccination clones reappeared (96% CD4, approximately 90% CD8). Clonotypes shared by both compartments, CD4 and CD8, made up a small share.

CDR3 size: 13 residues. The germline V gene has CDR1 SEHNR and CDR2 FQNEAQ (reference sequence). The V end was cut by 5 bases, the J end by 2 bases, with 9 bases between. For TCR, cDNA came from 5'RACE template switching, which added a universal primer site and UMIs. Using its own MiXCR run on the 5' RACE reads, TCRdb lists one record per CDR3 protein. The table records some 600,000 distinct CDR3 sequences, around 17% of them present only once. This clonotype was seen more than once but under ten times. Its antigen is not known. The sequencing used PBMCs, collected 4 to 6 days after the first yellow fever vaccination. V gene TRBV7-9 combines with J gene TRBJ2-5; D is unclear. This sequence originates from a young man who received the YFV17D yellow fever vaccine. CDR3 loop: CASSIQLQETQYF. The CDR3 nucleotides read TGTGCCAGCAGCATCCAACTTCAAGAGACCCAGTACTTC.